This TCR beta chain was sequenced in a study of blood T cell repertoires in COVID-19. Assay: immunoSEQ multiplex PCR; the TCRdb copy retains only in-frame clones and omits some. There are more than 200,000 clones in the sample; around nine tenths occur only once, and less than 8% lies in the top ten. Germline lookup yields CDR1 SGHAT and CDR2 FQNNGV. This CDR3 contains 14 residues. V lost 2 bases to trimming and J lost 8 bases, with 13 bases between them. Specimen: PBMCs or T cells enriched from blood (not recorded which). This sequence was found in a man between 25 and 39 years old in a cohort exposed to, infected with or recovered from COVID-19 (not recorded which). The chain combines TRBV11-2 with TRBJ2-1; maybe TRBD1 (6 bases). The CDR3 here is CASSLSLQGYEQFF. CDR3 nucleotides: TGTGCCAGCAGCTTATCCTTACAGGGATATGAGCAGTTCTTC.